The entry below describes one TCR beta chain. A much larger clone differs by one base, so this may be a read error. Libraries were prepared by immunoSEQ multiplex PCR; TCRdb keeps only in-frame clonotypes and omits some of them. This table holds about 160,000 clones, around 93% found once. The sample originates from a study of blood T cell repertoires in COVID-19. The sequence was obtained from a woman aged 50 to 60 with acute or convalescent COVID-19. Input material: peripheral blood.

The CDR3 DNA is TGTGCCAGCAGTTCGGTGAACACTGAAGCTTTCTTT. This translates into CASSSVNTEAFF. The chain has TRBV6-2 or TRBV6-3 and TRBJ1-1; D gene ambiguous. V was trimmed by 4 bases and J by 0 bases, leaving 3 bases between them. The CDR3 extends over 12 amino acids. Looked up from germline, CDR1 is MNHEY and CDR2 is SVGEGT.